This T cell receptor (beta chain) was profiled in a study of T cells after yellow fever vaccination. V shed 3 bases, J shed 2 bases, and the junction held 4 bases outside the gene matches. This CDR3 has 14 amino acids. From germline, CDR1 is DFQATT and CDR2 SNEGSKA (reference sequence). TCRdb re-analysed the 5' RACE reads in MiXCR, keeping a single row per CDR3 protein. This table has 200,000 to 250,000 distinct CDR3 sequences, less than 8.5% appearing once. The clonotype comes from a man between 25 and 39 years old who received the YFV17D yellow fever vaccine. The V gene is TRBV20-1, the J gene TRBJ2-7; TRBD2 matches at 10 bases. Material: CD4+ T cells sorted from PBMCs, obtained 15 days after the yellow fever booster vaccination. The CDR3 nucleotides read TGCAGTGCTAGGGCCGGGACTAGCGCCTACGAGCAGTACTTC. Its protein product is CSARAGTSAYEQYF.